This T cell receptor beta chain was identified during a study of beta chain features in type 1 diabetes (dated by TCRdb to 2016 to 2018). Some background on the complete study: Mean age, gender distribution, total cell number and subset yield were not different between patients and healthy donors. Whereas all 28 donors provided naive and central memory subsets, regulatory and stem cell-like memory subsets were isolated from just 8 patients and roughly eight healthy donors. Across all samples, around 100 million sorted cells were examined, and cell number per subset correlated strongly with RNA yield. The study compared the TCRB repertoires of sorted circulating CD4+ T cell subsets in recently diagnosed type 1 diabetes patients with those in matched healthy donors.

The High Capacity cDNA Reverse Transcription Kit was used to reverse transcribe all of the isolated RNA, meaning that expressed TCRB transcripts were what got sequenced. Deep immunoSEQ sequencing was performed on naive, central memory and regulatory T cell samples, with an average of roughly 3.5 million total reads per sample. Sorted cells were lysed in RLT buffer, and RNA was extracted using DNase-treated RNeasy Micro or Mini kits according to cell number. Each cell subset was processed on its own to prevent cross-contamination, while patient and healthy donor samples were processed together. The immunoSEQ multiplex PCR was used to amplify TCRB sequences from cDNA, generating 87-bp fragments that spanned the CDR3 region. Sequencing of the amplicons was performed on the Illumina HiSeq platform. The original pipeline was this. PCR bias was corrected computationally using synthetic template baselines, and reads within Hamming distance 2 were collapsed, with unmergeable singletons discarded. Reads were aligned to IMGT to assign V, D and J genes, CDR3 length, and insertions or deletions at six rearrangement sites. Within each subset, clonotype counts were normalized to sorted cell number, after which true diversity and Gini coefficients were computed with the tcR R package. The overlap coefficient, calculated on TCRB nucleotide sequences, was used to measure repertoire sharing. As a proxy for the pre-selection repertoire, out-of-frame TCRB sequences from naive cells were analyzed. TCRdb took over this immuneACCESS table, retaining in-frame rearrangements with V and J assigned. Such tables are incomplete; in checked studies, under half of the missing clones stem from an unresolved V gene, and the remainder is unexplained. V, J and clone size are those of that table, while D and trimming were read from the DNA. A total of 640,000 or so clones appear in this sample, roughly 13% of them only once. The ten largest clones take up approximately 0.021% of the sample.

From each donor, a single peripheral blood sample of around 120 mL on average was drawn into heparinised tubes. Naive, central memory, regulatory and stem cell-like memory CD4+ T cells were sorted on a BD FACSAria II using a panel including CD45RO, CCR7, CD25, CD127, CD95 and CD27. Purity was above 95% for every sorted population. PBMCs were separated immediately by Lymphoprep density gradient centrifugation and were stained directly, without being cultured. To minimize batch effects, samples were stained and sorted in pairs, one healthy donor with one patient per experiment. Overall results and qualifications from the work: Sequencing cDNA rather than genomic DNA could over-represent highly expressing activated cells, although activation and CD3 levels did not differ between groups. Fewer insertions and more nucleotide deletions at VDJ recombination sites were observed in patients with type 1 diabetes, implying thymic rearrangement abnormalities. HLA sub-analyses involved small numbers of individuals, so any influence of HLA type on TCRB rearrangement remained unresolved. A moderate but significant shortening of TCRB CDR3 length was observed in type 1 diabetes patients in all four CD4+ subsets. Shorter templates might have been favored by PCR, but patient and control samples were amplified and corrected together, so both groups would have been affected equally by any skew. Naive, central memory and regulatory TCRB repertoires appeared to be more alike among patients than among healthy donors.

CDR1 GTSNPN and CDR2 SVGIG are derived from the germline V gene (reference sequence). Trimming leaves V shorter by 0 bases and J shorter by 6 bases, with the junction holding 7 bases beyond the gene matches. Spanning cysteine to phenylalanine, the CDR3 consists of 15 amino acids. CDR3 DNA only is kept here, 45 bases in frame from base 1. A remark on this clone: What antigen it recognizes has not been identified. No base qualities exist here, and no much larger clone lies one base off it.

This chain joins TRBV30 to TRBJ1-5; 8 bases in the middle match TRBD1. The specimen was naive CD4+ T cells from blood. Sample cell subset or site, as interpreted from the label and publication: true naive CD4+ T cells. The source of this sequence is a man aged 18 to 29 with type 1 diabetes. The DNA sequence follows: TGTGCCTGGAGTGTACTTTCAGGGGGCCCTCAGCCCCAGCATTTT. Its protein product is CAWSVLSGGPQPQHF.